The present entry profiles one T cell receptor beta chain with its context. The PCR had 60 Vbeta and 13 Jbeta primers. The repertoire was sequenced with immunoSEQ multiplex PCR; TCRdb's copy has only in-frame clones and lacks some. The sample has around 160,000 clones; around three quarters are singletons. The entry originates in a study of cytomegalovirus exposure and HLA in healthy donors. Participants comprised healthy donors of bone marrow. This CDR3 contains 11 residues. V gave up 6 bases and J gave up 5 bases, with 5 bases separating them. Germline CDR1 and CDR2: MNHEY and SVGAGI. Sample: PBMCs. The V call is TRBV6-5, the J call TRBJ1-5; D is unresolved. The sequence derives from a man aged 40-50 years in good health and CMV-seropositive. The CDR3 spells CASRGDQPQHF. CDR3 nucleotides: TGTGCCAGCAGGGGAGATCAGCCCCAGCATTTT.